This TCR beta chain was documented in a study of T cells in Graves' hyperthyroidism and ophthalmopathy. The study based diagnoses on clinical symptoms, serum thyroxine and TRAb, thyroid ultrasound and orbital computed tomography. There are 16 residues in the CDR3. Trimming at V came to 3 bases and at J to 3 bases, leaving 4 bases not matched to a gene. Germline lookup yields CDR1 SGDLS and CDR2 YYNGEE. Amplification targeted TCR beta CDR3 regions from RNA transcripts. RT-PCR in the first round (using the HTBI primer set) targeted the TCR CDR3. TCRdb independently ran MiXCR on the multiplex PCR reads; one entry per CDR3 protein. This table holds 370,000 or so distinct CDR3 sequences, 20% to 25% found once.

Sequenced material: blood. The receptor was derived from a man aged 50-59 years with Graves' hyperthyroidism. The V and J genes are TRBV9 and TRBJ1-6; 9 nucleotides line up with TRBD1. In DNA form, the CDR3 reads TGTGCCAGCAGCGGAACGACAGGGGGCTATAATTCACCCCTCCACTTT. Amino acids: CASSGTTGGYNSPLHF.